The 32 T cell receptor beta chains below come from one sample, sequenced in a study of post-analysis software for immune sequencing data. Their recognized antigens are unknown. Regarding the study as a whole: TRBV5-6, TRBV5-1 and TRBV20-1 were among about 5 TRBV segments more frequent in patients than controls.

Presence of unique molecular identifiers characterized the TCR beta cDNA libraries. One entry per CDR3 protein, called by TCRdb with MiXCR from the PCR reads. The sample lists 700,000 to 800,000 distinct CDR3 sequences; just under 30% were seen once. The sample was blood. All receptors derive from a girl aged 10-17 years with multiple sclerosis.

The sample holds a few counts of this clonotype. The chain joins TRBV3-1 to TRBJ2-3; no reliable D call. Per the germline V gene, CDR1 is LGHDT and CDR2 is YNNKEL (reference sequence). The CDR3 is made up of 15 amino acids. V dropped 0 bases and J dropped 3 bases, with 10 bases sitting between them. The CDR3 here is CASSQEISETDTQYF. For the CDR3, the DNA is TGTGCCAGCAGCCAAGAGATTTCCGAGACAGATACGCAGTATTTT.

On this clonotype itself: A read error may produce the germline difference seen at one junction end. V is TRBV7-9 and J is TRBJ2-7, with 8 bases identical to TRBD2. Germline V CDR1 and CDR2: SEHNR, FQNEAQ (reference sequence). The CDR3 loop spans 14 amino acids. CDR3 loop: CANSSTSGTYEQYF. DNA of the CDR3: TGTGCCAACAGCTCTACTAGCGGTACCTACGAGCAGTACTTC.

V is TRBV5-4 and J is TRBJ2-5, with 9 bases matching TRBD1. The CDR3 has 15 residues. The J segment lost 4 bases and the V segment lost 4 bases, leaving 8 bases of the junction unmatched. Looked up from germline, CDR1 is SGHNT and CDR2 is YYREEE (reference sequence). The CDR3 nucleotides read TGTGCCAGCAGCACCGGGACAGGGAGGGGAGAGACCCAGTACTTC. Translating gives CASSTGTGRGETQYF. Full variable domain (rest looked up from reference TRBV5-4 and TRBJ2-5): ETGVTQSPTHLIKTRGQQVTLRCSSQSGHNTVSWYQQALGQGPQFIFQYYREEENGRGNFPPRFSGLQFPNYSSELNVNALELDDSALYLCASSTGTGRGETQYFGPGTRLLVL.

V is TRBV11-2 and J is TRBJ2-5; possibly TRBD1 or TRBD2 for D (6 bases each). Germline lookup yields CDR1 SGHAT and CDR2 FQNNGV. The CDR3 runs to 15 residues. V was shortened by 7 bases and J by 5 bases, with 20 bases between the two germline ends. CDR3 nucleotide sequence: TGTGCCAGCACCAAAGCCGGGACTCAGGGGGAGACCCAGTACTTC. This sequence encodes CASTKAGTQGETQYF.

This clonotype was seen a few times. The chain carries TRBV29-1 and TRBJ1-2; D possibly corresponds to TRBD1 (6 bases). Germline lookup yields CDR1 SQVTM and CDR2 ANQGSEA. The CDR3 is made up of 14 amino acids. Trimming cost V 0 bases and J 8 bases, with 16 bases left between them. In nucleotides, the CDR3 is TGCAGCGTTGAAGATAGGAGGGGGGTGTCAGGCTACACCTTC. Protein sequence: CSVEDRRGVSGYTF. The entire variable domain, with the rest obtained from reference TRBV29-1 and TRBJ1-2, is as follows: SAVISQKPSRDICQRGTSLTIQCQVDSQVTMMFWYRQQPGQSLTLIATANQGSEATYESGFVIDKFPISRPNLTFSTLTVSNMSPEDSSIYLCSVEDRRGVSGYTFGSGTRLTVV.

The V gene is TRBV10-3, the J gene TRBJ1-4; 9 nucleotides align to TRBD1. The germline gives CDR1 ENHRY, CDR2 SYGVKD. The CDR3 extends over 15 amino acids. V was clipped by 2 bases and J by 7 bases; unmatched bases: 5. The CDR3 sequence: CAISERGQGSEKLFF. The CDR3 nucleotides are TGTGCCATCAGTGAGCGGGGACAGGGTAGTGAAAAACTGTTTTTT.

This clonotype was seen a few times. J is TRBJ1-2 and V is TRBV6-6; D is ambiguous. Per germline, CDR1 MNHNY and CDR2 SVGAGI (reference sequence). The CDR3 runs 12 residues. The V end lost 6 bases, the J end lost 0 bases, and 5 bases lay between the germline ends. CDR3 in DNA: TGTGCCAGCAGAGATCCTAACTATGGCTACACCTTC. The encoded protein is CASRDPNYGYTF.

The chain recombines TRBV27 with TRBJ1-1, with 8 bases identical to TRBD1. The germline gives CDR1 MNHEY, CDR2 SMNVEV (reference sequence). The trim removed 10 bases at V and 1 base at J, leaving 11 bases unmatched. The CDR3 is 15 amino acids. The CDR3: CAKRLGDRGNTEAFF. In nucleotides, the CDR3 is TGTGCCAAACGACTGGGCGACAGGGGGAACACTGAAGCTTTCTTT.

The table lists this clonotype with a few counts. The chain has TRBV20-1 and TRBJ2-3, with TRBD1 as a possible D gene (6 bases). The CDR3 consists of 14 residues. The germline V and J ends were trimmed by 1 base and 0 bases, with 8 bases remaining between them. CDR1 and CDR2 from the germline V gene are DFQATT and SNEGSKA (reference sequence). The CDR3 spells CSARVGGSTDTQYF. The CDR3 DNA reads TGCAGTGCTAGAGTAGGGGGTAGCACAGATACGCAGTATTTT.

Concerning this clonotype: The germline gene is not matched at one end of the junction; a read error may be the cause. The rearrangement links TRBV5-1 to TRBJ1-2; D is unclear. There are 14 residues in the CDR3. Germline CDR1 SGHRS, CDR2 YFSETQ. CDR3 sequence: CASSLEEGIYGYIF. The CDR3, as DNA: TGCGCCAGCAGCTTGGAGGAGGGCATCTATGGCTACATCTTC.

The J gene is TRBJ2-5, the V gene TRBV5-1; D call uncertain. The CDR3 is 13 amino acids. V was cut by 2 bases and J by 11 bases, with 16 bases left in between. Germline CDR1 SGHRS, CDR2 YFSETQ. CDR3 bases: TGCGCCAGCAGCTTAACTGTTTGGGATGAGCAGTACTTC. It yields the protein CASSLTVWDEQYF.

The chain recombines TRBV10-2 with TRBJ2-3, with D possibly matching TRBD2 (5 bases). Germline V gene sequence: CDR1 WSHSY, CDR2 SAAADI. V was cut by 10 bases and J by 1 base, with 18 bases left in between. The CDR3 is 15 amino acids. The CDR3 protein is CANSGLSQGTDTQYF. As DNA, the CDR3 is TGCGCCAACAGCGGACTGTCCCAAGGCACAGATACGCAGTATTTT.

The chain combines TRBV12-3 or TRBV12-4 with TRBJ1-1; D might be TRBD1 (6 bases). CDR3 length equals 13 residues. V was pared by 8 bases and J by 5 bases, with 15 bases between. In nucleotides, the CDR3 is TGTGCCAGCGCCGCAGGGGAATGGACTGAAGCTTTCTTT. Amino acids: CASAAGEWTEAFF.

The table lists this clonotype with a few counts. This chain links TRBV20-1 with TRBJ2-5, with a possible D match to TRBD1 (6 bases). This CDR3 contains 15 residues. V was shortened by 2 bases and J by 1 base, with 14 bases between the two germline ends. Germline lookup yields CDR1 DFQATT and CDR2 SNEGSKA (reference sequence). The CDR3 is CSARRQAIFQETQYF. DNA for the CDR3: TGCAGTGCTAGACGACAGGCAATCTTCCAAGAGACCCAGTACTTC.

The chain has TRBV20-1 and TRBJ2-1; 10 nucleotides match TRBD2. This CDR3 spans 15 amino acids. The V segment lost 3 bases and the J segment 0 bases; nucleotides outside the gene matches: 2. Germline V gene data show CDR1 as DFQATT and CDR2 as SNEGSKA (reference sequence). For the CDR3, the DNA is TGCAGTGCTAGTAGCGGGAGGTTCTCCTACAATGAGCAGTTCTTC. It codes for CSASSGRFSYNEQFF.

Here the CDR3 reads CASSLRYLTPGQVAGELFF. CDR3 in DNA: TGTGCCAGCAGCCTCCGTTACTTAACACCGGGACAGGTGGCCGGGGAGCTGTTTTTT. This chain joins TRBV3-1 and TRBJ2-2; 8 bases align to TRBD1. The CDR3 loop spans 19 amino acids. The V gene end was trimmed by 4 bases and the J gene end by 6 bases; junction bases not matched to a gene: 19. Germline V gene data show CDR1 as LGHDT and CDR2 as YNNKEL (reference sequence).

V gene TRBV9 combines with J gene TRBJ2-4, with TRBD1 identical over 10 bases. Trimming at V came to 0 bases and at J to 13 bases, leaving 4 bases not matched to a gene. The CDR3 is made up of 13 amino acids. From germline, CDR1 is SGDLS and CDR2 YYNGEE. In DNA form, the CDR3 reads TGTGCCAGCAGCGTAGTAGGGACAGGGGAGCAGTACTTC. Translated: CASSVVGTGEQYF.

This clonotype came up a few times. The rearrangement joins TRBV11-2 to TRBJ2-1; 11 bases match TRBD2. The junction had 10 bases not matched to a gene; V was cut back by 3 bases and J by 3 bases. Germline CDR1 and CDR2: SGHAT and FQNNGV. There are 18 residues in the CDR3. CDR3 nucleotide sequence: TGTGCCAGCAGCTTTCGGGGCGGACTAGCGGGCGACTACAATGAGCAGTTCTTC. Translating it yields CASSFRGGLAGDYNEQFF.

J is TRBJ2-7 and V is TRBV6-2 or TRBV6-3, with TRBD2 matching over 15 bases. J lost 2 bases, V lost 5 bases, and 4 bases had no gene match. This CDR3 has 16 amino acids. Germline V gene data show CDR1 as MNHEY and CDR2 as SVGEGT. The CDR3 coding sequence is TGTGCCAGCAGTCCGCGGACTAGCGGGAGGGCCTACGAGCAGTACTTC. This encodes CASSPRTSGRAYEQYF.

This chain uses TRBV27 with TRBJ2-4; D may be TRBD2 (6 bases). V was cut by 4 bases and J by 7 bases, with 20 bases left in between. The CDR3 sequence is 16 residues long. Germline V CDR1 and CDR2: MNHEY, SMNVEV (reference sequence). Here the CDR3 DNA reads TGTGCCAGCAGTTCACGACTAGTCGGTGGGAGGAACATTCAGTACTTC. This codes for CASSSRLVGGRNIQYF.

In this sample, this clonotype turned up a few times. V gene TRBV6-2 or TRBV6-3 combines with J gene TRBJ1-1; 10 bases match TRBD1. With V trimmed by 7 bases and J by 5 bases, 13 bases remained unmatched. Germline CDR1 is MNHEY and CDR2 is SVGEGT. CDR3 length: 16 residues. The CDR3 DNA reads as TGTGCCAGCACCCGACCTAATGACAGGGGGCGAACTGAAGCTTTCTTT. Residues: CASTRPNDRGRTEAFF.

The table lists this clonotype with many counts. The chain recombines TRBV10-3 with TRBJ2-5; 7 bases are a match to TRBD1. Trimming cost V 3 bases and J 4 bases; bases outside gene matches: 2. Germline CDR1 reads ENHRY; CDR2 reads SYGVKD. The CDR3 is 13 residues long. CDR3 in amino acids: CAISEQGRETQYF. DNA for the CDR3: TGTGCCATCAGTGAACAGGGGCGAGAGACCCAGTACTTC.

The rearrangement joins TRBV10-3 to TRBJ2-5, with 14 bases matching TRBD2. The assigned J gene may be wrong: the sequence end matches TRBJ2-7 better. CDR1 and CDR2 from the germline V gene are ENHRY and SYGVKD. CDR3 length: 14 residues. The CDR3 spells CAVGLAGASYEQYF. The CDR3 DNA is TGTGCCGTGGGACTAGCGGGAGCCTCCTACGAGCAGTACTTC.

This clonotype was observed at least ten times. The V and J genes are TRBV12-3 or TRBV12-4 and TRBJ2-1; D gene ambiguous. With 5 bases removed from V and 9 bases from J, the gap between germline ends came to 11 bases. CDR3 length equals 12 residues. The CDR3 DNA sequence: TGTGCCAGCAGTCCCCGACTCGGTGAGCAGTTCTTC. Translation: CASSPRLGEQFF.

This clonotype appeared a few times. The V and J genes are TRBV5-1 and TRBJ2-1, with 11 bases matching TRBD2. CDR3 length equals 17 residues. In germline, CDR1 is SGHRS, CDR2 YFSETQ. V trimming: 0 bases; J trimming: 4 bases; junction bases outside the gene matches: 6. Written as DNA, the CDR3 is TGCGCCAGCAGCTTGGTGTCTAGCGGGAGGACATACAATGAGCAGTTCTTC. This translates into CASSLVSSGRTYNEQFF.

The chain carries TRBV12-3 or TRBV12-4 and TRBJ1-6; D is perhaps TRBD1 (6 bases). This CDR3 is 16 amino acids long. With 5 bases removed from V and 6 bases from J, the gap between germline ends came to 17 bases. CDR3 sequence: CASSPGPGQINSPLHF. The CDR3 DNA follows: TGTGCCAGCAGTCCTGGCCCGGGACAAATTAATTCACCCCTCCACTTT.

The gene calls are TRBV20-1 and TRBJ1-1, with 8 bases aligning to TRBD1. There are 15 residues in the CDR3. V lost 0 bases, J lost 4 bases, and 7 bases stayed unmatched. The V gene's germline CDR1 is DFQATT and CDR2 SNEGSKA (reference sequence). This CDR3 reads CSARDPTGAFTEAFF. Written as DNA, the CDR3 is TGCAGTGCTAGAGATCCGACAGGGGCTTTCACTGAAGCTTTCTTT.

The chain combines TRBV3-1 with TRBJ1-1, with D possibly matching TRBD1 (5 bases). The V and J ends lost 4 bases and 4 bases respectively, with 13 bases between them. Looked up from germline, CDR1 is LGHDT and CDR2 is YNNKEL (reference sequence). The CDR3 loop spans 14 amino acids. CDR3 in amino acids: CASSPGRYGTEAFF. CDR3 nucleotides: TGTGCCAGCAGCCCAGGGAGGTATGGCACTGAAGCTTTCTTT.

In this sample, this clonotype turned up many times. This chain uses TRBV4-3 with TRBJ2-7; a possible D gene is TRBD2 (6 bases). The CDR3 has 14 residues. V lost 4 bases and J lost 3, with 13 bases in between. Germline V CDR1 and CDR2: LGHNA, YSLEER. The DNA for the CDR3 is TGCGCCAGCAGCCCCGGGACTGGATTCTACGAGCAGTACTTC. Translation gives CASSPGTGFYEQYF.

This clonotype occurred many times. The rearrangement links TRBV18 to TRBJ2-7; maybe TRBD1 (6 bases). From germline, CDR1 is KGHSH and CDR2 LQKENI. This CDR3 comprises 15 residues. Trimming left V 3 bases short and J 6 bases short, with 18 bases between. The CDR3 nucleotides read TGTGCCAGCTCACCCAGGGACAAATTGTTCGGCGAGCAGTACTTC. The encoded protein is CASSPRDKLFGEQYF. The full variable domain, its missing parts supplied by reference TRBV18 and TRBJ2-7, is NAGVMQNPRHLVRRRGQEARLRCSPMKGHSHVYWYRQLPEEGLKFMVYLQKENIIDESGMPKERFSAEFPKEGPSILRIQQVVRGDSAAYFCASSPRDKLFGEQYFGPGTRLTVT.

Only a few counts were recorded for this clonotype. This chain links TRBV10-3 with TRBJ1-1; D gene uncertain. Trimming shortened V by 2 bases and J by 3 bases, and 10 bases separated the two germline ends. Germline assignment: CDR1 ENHRY and CDR2 SYGVKD. CDR3 length: 14 residues. The DNA for the CDR3 is TGTGCCATCAGTGAGGGAGGTTTAGACACTGAAGCTTTCTTT. The encoded protein is CAISEGGLDTEAFF.

The chain employs TRBV9 and TRBJ2-1; 8 bases match TRBD2. V lost 0 bases to trimming and J lost 9 bases; unmatched junction nucleotides: 11. This CDR3 has 16 residues. Germline V gene lookup returns CDR1 SGDLS and CDR2 YYNGEE. The CDR3 sequence: CASSVEVTGGPFEQFF. In DNA form, the CDR3 reads TGTGCCAGCAGCGTAGAGGTAACGGGAGGGCCATTTGAGCAGTTCTTC.